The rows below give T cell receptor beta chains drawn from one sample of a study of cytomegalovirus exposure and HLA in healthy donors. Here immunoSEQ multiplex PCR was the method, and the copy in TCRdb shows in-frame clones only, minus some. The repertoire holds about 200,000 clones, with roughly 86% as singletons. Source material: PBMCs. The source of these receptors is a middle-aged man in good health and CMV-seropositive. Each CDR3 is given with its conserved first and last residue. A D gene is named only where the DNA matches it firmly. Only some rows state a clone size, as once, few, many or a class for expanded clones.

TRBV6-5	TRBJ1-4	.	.	TGTGCCAGCAGTGGCAGGGATCCTAATGAAAAACTGTTTTTT	CASSGRDPNEKLFF
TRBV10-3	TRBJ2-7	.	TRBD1	TGTGCCAGCAGCGTTACTCCGGGACAGAGCACCTACGAGCAGTACTTC	CASSVTPGQSTYEQYF
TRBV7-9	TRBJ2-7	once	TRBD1	TGTGCCAGCAGCCGGGACAGGGGGTCGGTCGAGCAGTACTTC	CASSRDRGSVEQYF
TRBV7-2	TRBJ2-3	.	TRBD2	TGTGCCAGCAGCGCGACTAGCGGGCAGTATTTT	CASSATSGQYF
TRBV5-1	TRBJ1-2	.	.	TGCGCCAGCAGCTTGGTAGAGGGAACTAACTATGGCTACACCTTC	CASSLVEGTNYGYTF
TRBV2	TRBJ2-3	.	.	TGTGCCAGCAGCCAGACCCGAGGACAGATCTCCACCTATAGCACAGATACGCAGTATTTT	CASSQTRGQISTYSTDTQYF
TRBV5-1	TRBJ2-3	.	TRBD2	TGCGCCAGCAGCTTGGAACTAGCGGGCACAGATACGCAGTATTTT	CASSLELAGTDTQYF
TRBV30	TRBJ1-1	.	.	TGTGCCTGGAGTGCCCCGGACTCTCCTAACACTGAAGCTTTCTTT	CAWSAPDSPNTEAFF
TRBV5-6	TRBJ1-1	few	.	TGTGCCAGCAGCTTGGCCTCGGCCCTAGGAGCTTTCTTT	CASSLASALGAFF
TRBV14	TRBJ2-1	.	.	TGTGCCAGCAGCCAAGTTCCTAAGGACTCCTTCTTTTACAATGAGCAGTTCTTC	CASSQVPKDSFFYNEQFF
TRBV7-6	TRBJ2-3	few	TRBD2	TGTGCCAGCAGCCCAGATAGCGGGACCAATACGCAGTATTTT	CASSPDSGTNTQYF
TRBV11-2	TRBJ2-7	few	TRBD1	TGTGCCAGCAGCCCCCTGGCAAGGACAGGGGGCTACGAGCAGTACTTC	CASSPLARTGGYEQYF
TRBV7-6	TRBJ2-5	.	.	TGTGCCAGCAGCCGCCAAGGGGGGGGAGAGACCCAGTACTTC	CASSRQGGGETQYF
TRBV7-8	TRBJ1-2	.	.	TGTGCCAGCAGCTCAGGGGAGGGCTATGGCTACACCTTC	CASSSGEGYGYTF
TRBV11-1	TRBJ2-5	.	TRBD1	TGTGCCAGCAGCCCAAAGACAGGGGGCTTCGAGACCCAGTACTTC	CASSPKTGGFETQYF
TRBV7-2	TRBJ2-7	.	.	TGTGCCAGCAGCTTACCGGGGGACCAATACGAGCAGTACTTC	CASSLPGDQYEQYF
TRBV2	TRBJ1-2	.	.	TGTGCCAGCAAGGTCGAGACAAGAGGGCGATATGGCTACACCTTC	CASKVETRGRYGYTF
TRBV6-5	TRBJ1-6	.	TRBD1	TGTGCCAGCAGTTACCCGGACAGGGCGGGTTCACCCCTCCACTTT	CASSYPDRAGSPLHF
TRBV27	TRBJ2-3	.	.	TGTGCCAGCAGCATCCGGGACTCCCAAACAGATACGCAGTATTTT	CASSIRDSQTDTQYF
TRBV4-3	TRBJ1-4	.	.	TGCGCCAGCAGCCCAAACTACAGGCTGACAACTAATGAAAAACTGTTTTTT	CASSPNYRLTTNEKLFF